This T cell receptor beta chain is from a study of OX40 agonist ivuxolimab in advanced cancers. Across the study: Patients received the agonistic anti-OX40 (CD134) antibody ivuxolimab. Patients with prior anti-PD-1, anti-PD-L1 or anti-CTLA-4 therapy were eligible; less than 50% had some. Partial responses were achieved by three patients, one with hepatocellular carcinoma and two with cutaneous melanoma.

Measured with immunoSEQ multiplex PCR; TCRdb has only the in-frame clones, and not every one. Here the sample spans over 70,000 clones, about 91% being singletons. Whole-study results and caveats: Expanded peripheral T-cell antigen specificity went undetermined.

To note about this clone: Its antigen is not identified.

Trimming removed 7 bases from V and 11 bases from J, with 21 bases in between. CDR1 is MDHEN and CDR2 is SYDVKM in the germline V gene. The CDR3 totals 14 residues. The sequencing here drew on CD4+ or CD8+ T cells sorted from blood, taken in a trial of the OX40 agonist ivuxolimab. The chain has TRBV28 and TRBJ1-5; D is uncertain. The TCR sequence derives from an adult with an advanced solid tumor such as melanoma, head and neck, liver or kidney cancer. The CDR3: CASTPTNGRSAQHF. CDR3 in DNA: TGTGCCAGCACACCTACCAACGGCAGGTCAGCCCAGCATTTT.